Described below is a single T cell receptor beta chain sequence and its context. Assay: immunoSEQ multiplex PCR; the TCRdb copy retains only in-frame clones and omits some. The repertoire consists of approximately 62,000 clones, with 92% occurring once and the leading ten covering 13%. CDR3 length: 18 residues. Germline loops: CDR1 MGHRA, CDR2 YSYEKL. J was trimmed by 7 bases and V by 0 bases; bases with no gene match: 10. The data derive from a study of OX40 agonist ivuxolimab in advanced cancers. The TCR comes from an adult with an advanced solid tumor such as melanoma, head and neck, liver or kidney cancer. The chain employs TRBV4-1 and TRBJ2-1; 12 bases are a match to TRBD2. The input for sequencing was CD4+ or CD8+ T cells sorted from blood, taken in a trial of the OX40 agonist ivuxolimab. Here the CDR3 reads CASSQEAFLAGGHNEQFF. CDR3 bases: TGCGCCAGCAGCCAAGAGGCGTTTCTAGCGGGAGGGCATAATGAGCAGTTCTTC.